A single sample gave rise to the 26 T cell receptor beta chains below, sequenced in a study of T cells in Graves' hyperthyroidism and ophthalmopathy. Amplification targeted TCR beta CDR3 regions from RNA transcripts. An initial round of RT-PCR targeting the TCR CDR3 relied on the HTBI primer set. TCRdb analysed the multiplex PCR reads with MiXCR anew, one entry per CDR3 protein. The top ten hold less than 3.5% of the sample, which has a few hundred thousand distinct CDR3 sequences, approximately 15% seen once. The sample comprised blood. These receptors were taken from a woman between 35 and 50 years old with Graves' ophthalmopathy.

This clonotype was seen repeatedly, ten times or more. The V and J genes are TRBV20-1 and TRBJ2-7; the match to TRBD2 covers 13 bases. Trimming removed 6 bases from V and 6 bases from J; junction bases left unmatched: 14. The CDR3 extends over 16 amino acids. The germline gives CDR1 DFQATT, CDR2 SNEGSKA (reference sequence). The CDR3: CSARPGTSGTGGEQYF. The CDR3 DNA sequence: TGCAGTGCCAGACCCGGGACTAGCGGGACGGGAGGCGAGCAGTACTTC.

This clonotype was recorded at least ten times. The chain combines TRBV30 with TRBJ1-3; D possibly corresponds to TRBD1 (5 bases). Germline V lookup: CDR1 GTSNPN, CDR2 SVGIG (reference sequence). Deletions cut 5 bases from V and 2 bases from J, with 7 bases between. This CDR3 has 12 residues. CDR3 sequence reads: CAWAGTGNTIYF. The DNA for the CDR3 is TGTGCCTGGGCAGGGACTGGAAACACCATATATTTT.

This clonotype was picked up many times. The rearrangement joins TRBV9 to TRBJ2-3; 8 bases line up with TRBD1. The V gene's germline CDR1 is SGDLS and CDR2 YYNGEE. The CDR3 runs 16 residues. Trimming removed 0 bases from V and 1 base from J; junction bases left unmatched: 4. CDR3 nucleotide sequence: TGTGCCAGCAGCGTAGGAGGGGGACAGGGCACAGATACGCAGTATTTT. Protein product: CASSVGGGQGTDTQYF.

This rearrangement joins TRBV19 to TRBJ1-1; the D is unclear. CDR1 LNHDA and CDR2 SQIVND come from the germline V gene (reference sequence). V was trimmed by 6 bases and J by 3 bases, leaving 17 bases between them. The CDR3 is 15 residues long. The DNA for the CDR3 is TGTGCCAGTAGAAAGACGGGGAGGAAGGACACTGAAGCTTTCTTT. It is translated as CASRKTGRKDTEAFF.

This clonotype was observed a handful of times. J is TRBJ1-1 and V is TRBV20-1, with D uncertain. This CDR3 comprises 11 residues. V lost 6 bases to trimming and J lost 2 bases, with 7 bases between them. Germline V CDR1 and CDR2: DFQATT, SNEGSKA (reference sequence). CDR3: CSAKLNTEAFF. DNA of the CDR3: TGCAGTGCAAAGTTAAACACTGAAGCTTTCTTT.

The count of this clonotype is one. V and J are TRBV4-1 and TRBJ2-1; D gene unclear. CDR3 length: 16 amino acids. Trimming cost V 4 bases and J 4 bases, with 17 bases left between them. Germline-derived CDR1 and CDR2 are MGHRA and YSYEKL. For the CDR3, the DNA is TGCGCCAGCAGCCGAAGGGCTGACAACTTTTACAATGAGCAGTTCTTC. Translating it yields CASSRRADNFYNEQFF.

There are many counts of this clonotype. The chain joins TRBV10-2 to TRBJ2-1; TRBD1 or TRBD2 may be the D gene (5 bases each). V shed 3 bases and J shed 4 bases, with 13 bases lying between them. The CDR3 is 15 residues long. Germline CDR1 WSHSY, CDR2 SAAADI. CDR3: CASSDWGPLYNEQFF. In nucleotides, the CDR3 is TGCGCCAGCAGTGACTGGGGACCGCTTTACAATGAGCAGTTCTTC.

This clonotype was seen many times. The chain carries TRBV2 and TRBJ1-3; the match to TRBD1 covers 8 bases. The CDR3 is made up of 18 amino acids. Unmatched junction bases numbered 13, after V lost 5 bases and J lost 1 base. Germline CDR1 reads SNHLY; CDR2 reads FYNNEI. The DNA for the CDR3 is TGTGCCAGCAGTCCCAACCCCGCCGGACAGGGTTCTGGAAACACCATATATTTT. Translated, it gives CASSPNPAGQGSGNTIYF.

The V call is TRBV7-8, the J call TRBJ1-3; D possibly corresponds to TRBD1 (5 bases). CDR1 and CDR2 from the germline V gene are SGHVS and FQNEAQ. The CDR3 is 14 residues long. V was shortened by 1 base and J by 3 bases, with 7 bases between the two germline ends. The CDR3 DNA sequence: TGTGCCAGCAGCTTAGGGGGCCTTGGAAACACCATATATTTT. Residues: CASSLGGLGNTIYF.

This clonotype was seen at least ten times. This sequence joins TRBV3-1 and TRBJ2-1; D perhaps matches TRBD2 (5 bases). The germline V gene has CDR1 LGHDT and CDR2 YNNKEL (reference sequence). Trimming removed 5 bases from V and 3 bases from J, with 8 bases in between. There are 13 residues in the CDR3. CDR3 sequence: CASSAGIYNEQFF. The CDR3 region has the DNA TGTGCCAGCAGCGCCGGGATCTACAATGAGCAGTTCTTC.

As DNA, the CDR3 is TGTGCCAGCAGGAATCACAGGGGTAATTCACCCCTCCACTTT. Protein sequence: CASRNHRGNSPLHF. This chain uses TRBV6-2 or TRBV6-3 with TRBJ1-6, with TRBD1 identical over 7 bases. The CDR3 runs 14 residues. The germline CDR1 and CDR2 sequences are MNHEY and SVGEGT. The V and J ends lost 6 bases and 6 bases, in that order; junction bases with no gene match: 5.

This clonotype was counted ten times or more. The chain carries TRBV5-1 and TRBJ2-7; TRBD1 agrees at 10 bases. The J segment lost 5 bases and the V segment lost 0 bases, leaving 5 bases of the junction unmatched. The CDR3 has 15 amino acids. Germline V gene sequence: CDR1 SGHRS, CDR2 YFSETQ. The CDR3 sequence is CASSLVQTGGNEQYF. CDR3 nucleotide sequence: TGCGCCAGCAGCTTGGTCCAGACAGGGGGCAACGAGCAGTACTTC.

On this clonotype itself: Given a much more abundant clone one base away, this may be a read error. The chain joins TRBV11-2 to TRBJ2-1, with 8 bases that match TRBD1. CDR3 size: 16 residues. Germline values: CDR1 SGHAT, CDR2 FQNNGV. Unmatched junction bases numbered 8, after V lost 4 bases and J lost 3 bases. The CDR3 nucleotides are TGTGCCAGCAGCTCACTACCGGGACAGGTCTACAATGAGCAGTTCTTC. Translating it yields CASSSLPGQVYNEQFF.

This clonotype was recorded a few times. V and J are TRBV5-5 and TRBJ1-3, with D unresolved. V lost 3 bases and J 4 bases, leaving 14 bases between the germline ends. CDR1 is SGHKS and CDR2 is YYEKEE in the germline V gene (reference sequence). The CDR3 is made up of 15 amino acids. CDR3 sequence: CASSSAPLGGNTIYF. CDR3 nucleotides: TGTGCCAGCAGCTCCGCCCCCTTGGGAGGAAACACCATATATTTT.

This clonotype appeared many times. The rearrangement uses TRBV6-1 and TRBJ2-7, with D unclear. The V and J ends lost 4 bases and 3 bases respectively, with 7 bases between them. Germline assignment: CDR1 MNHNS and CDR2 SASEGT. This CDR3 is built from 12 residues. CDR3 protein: CASSGLSYEQYF. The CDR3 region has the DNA TGTGCCAGCAGTGGACTGAGCTACGAGCAGTACTTC.

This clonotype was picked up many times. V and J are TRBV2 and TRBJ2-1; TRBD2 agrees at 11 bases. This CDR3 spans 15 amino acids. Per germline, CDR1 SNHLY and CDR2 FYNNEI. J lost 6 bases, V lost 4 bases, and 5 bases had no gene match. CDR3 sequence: CASSAPTSGINEQFF. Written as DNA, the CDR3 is TGTGCCAGCAGTGCGCCGACTAGCGGGATCAATGAGCAGTTCTTC.

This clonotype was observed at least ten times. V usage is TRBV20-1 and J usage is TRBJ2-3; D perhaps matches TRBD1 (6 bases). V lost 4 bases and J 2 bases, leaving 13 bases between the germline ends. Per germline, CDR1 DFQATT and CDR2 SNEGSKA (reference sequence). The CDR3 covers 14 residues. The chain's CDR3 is CSAINRALTDTQYF. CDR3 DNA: TGCAGTGCTATCAACAGGGCACTCACAGATACGCAGTATTTT.

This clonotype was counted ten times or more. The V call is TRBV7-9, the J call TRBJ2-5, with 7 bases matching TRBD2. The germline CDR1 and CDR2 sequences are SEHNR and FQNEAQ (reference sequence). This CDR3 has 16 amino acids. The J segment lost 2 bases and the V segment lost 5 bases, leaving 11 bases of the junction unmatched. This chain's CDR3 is CASSGSAGARQETQYF. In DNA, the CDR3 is TGTGCCAGCAGCGGATCGGCGGGAGCGAGGCAAGAGACCCAGTACTTC.

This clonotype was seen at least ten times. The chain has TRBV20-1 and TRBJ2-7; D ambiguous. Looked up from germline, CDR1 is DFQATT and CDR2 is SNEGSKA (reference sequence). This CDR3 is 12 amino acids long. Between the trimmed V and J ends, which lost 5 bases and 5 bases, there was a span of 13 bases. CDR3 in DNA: TGCAGTGCTTCCGCCCCTCCCCACGAGCAGTACTTC. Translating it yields CSASAPPHEQYF.

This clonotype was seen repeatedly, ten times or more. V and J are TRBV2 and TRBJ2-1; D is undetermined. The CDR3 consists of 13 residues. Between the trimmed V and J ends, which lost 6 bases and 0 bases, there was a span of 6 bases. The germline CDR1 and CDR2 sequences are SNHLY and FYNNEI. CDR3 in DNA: TGTGCCAGCAGGTTAAGCTCCTACAATGAGCAGTTCTTC. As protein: CASRLSSYNEQFF.

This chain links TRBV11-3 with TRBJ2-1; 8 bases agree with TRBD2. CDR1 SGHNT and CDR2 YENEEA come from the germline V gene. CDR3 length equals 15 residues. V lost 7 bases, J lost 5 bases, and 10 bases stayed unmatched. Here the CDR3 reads CASNDRGGRHNEQFF. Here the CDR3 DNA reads TGTGCCAGCAACGACCGGGGGGGAAGGCACAATGAGCAGTTCTTC.

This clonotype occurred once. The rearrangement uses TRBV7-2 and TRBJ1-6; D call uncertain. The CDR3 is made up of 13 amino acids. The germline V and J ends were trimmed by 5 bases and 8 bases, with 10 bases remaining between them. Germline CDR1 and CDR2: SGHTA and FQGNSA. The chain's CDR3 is CASSIPTYSPLHF. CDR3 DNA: TGTGCCAGCAGCATACCGACCTATTCACCCCTCCACTTT. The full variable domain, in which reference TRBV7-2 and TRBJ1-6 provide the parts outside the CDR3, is GAGVSQSPSNKVTEKGKDVELRCDPISGHTALYWYRQSLGQGLEFLIYFQGNSAPDKSGLPSDRFSAERTGGSVSTLTIQRTQQEDSAVYLCASSIPTYSPLHFGNGTRLTVT.

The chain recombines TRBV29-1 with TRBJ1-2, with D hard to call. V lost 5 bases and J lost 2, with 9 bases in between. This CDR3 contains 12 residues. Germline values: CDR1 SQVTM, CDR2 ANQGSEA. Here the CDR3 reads CSVRDKNYGYTF. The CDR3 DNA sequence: TGCAGCGTTCGCGACAAAAACTATGGCTACACCTTC.

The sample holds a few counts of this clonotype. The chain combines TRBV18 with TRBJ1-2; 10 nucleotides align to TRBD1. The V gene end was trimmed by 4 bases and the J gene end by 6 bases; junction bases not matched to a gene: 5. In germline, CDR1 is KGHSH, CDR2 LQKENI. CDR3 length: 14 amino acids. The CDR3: CASSLDRGPNGYTF. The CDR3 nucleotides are TGTGCCAGCTCACTAGACAGGGGGCCAAATGGCTACACCTTC. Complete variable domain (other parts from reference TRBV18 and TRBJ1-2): NAGVMQNPRHLVRRRGQEARLRCSPMKGHSHVYWYRQLPEEGLKFMVYLQKENIIDESGMPKERFSAEFPKEGPSILRIQQVVRGDSAAYFCASSLDRGPNGYTFGSGTRLTVV.

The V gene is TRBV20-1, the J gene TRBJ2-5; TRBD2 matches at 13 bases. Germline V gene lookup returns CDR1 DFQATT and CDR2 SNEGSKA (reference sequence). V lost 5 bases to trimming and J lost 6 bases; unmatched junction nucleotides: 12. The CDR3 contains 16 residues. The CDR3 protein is CSAPRTSGRGLKTQYF. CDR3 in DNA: TGCAGTGCTCCTCGGACTAGCGGGAGAGGGCTGAAGACCCAGTACTTC.

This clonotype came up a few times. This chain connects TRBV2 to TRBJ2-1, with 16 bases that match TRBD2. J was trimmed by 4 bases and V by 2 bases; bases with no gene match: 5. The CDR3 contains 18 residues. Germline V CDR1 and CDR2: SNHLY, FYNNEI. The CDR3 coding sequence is TGTGCCAGCAGTGAATTGGGGACTAGCGGGGGGGCGTACAATGAGCAGTTCTTC. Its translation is CASSELGTSGGAYNEQFF.